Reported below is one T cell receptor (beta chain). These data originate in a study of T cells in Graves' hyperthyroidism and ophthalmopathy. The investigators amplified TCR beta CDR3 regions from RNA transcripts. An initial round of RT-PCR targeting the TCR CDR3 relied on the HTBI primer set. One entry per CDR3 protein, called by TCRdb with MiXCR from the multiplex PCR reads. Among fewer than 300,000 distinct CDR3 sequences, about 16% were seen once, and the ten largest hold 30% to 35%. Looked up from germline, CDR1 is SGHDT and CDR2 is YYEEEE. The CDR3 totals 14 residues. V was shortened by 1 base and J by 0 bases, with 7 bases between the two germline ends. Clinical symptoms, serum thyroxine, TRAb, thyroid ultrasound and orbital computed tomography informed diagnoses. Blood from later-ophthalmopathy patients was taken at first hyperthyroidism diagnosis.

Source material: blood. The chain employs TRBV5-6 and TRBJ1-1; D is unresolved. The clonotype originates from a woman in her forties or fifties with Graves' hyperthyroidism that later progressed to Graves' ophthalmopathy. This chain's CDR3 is CASSLTPMNTEAFF. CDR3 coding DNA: TGTGCCAGCAGCTTGACACCTATGAACACTGAAGCTTTCTTT.